This T cell receptor beta chain derives from a study of PD-1 blockade in classical Hodgkin lymphoma. Findings and limits, study-wide: A significant rise in TCR diversity by C4D1 was seen for CD4+ but not CD8+ cells. Prior therapy or disease activity may underlie the repertoire differences, whose causes remain undefined. A reduction in baseline TCR diversity was reportedly seen in newly diagnosed patients relative to healthy donors.

Every single patient, without exception, relapsed after autologous stem cell transplantation, and brentuximab vedotin exposure varied. Using immunoSEQ multiplex PCR, the repertoire was profiled, and TCRdb retains in-frame clones only, with some absent. In the table there are tens of thousands of clones, approximately 78% of which are singletons. V was clipped by 3 bases and J by 2 bases, with 3 bases between them. This CDR3 contains 12 residues. Germline V gives CDR1 LNHDA, CDR2 SQIVND (reference sequence). This clone came up once. What it recognizes is unknown. This sample comprised peripheral blood mononuclear cells (PBMCs), obtained at baseline. The chain couples TRBV19 to TRBJ2-3; no reliable D call. This receptor was obtained from a human donor with classical Hodgkin lymphoma. CDR3 region: CASSMPTDTQYF. Written as DNA, the CDR3 is TGTGCCAGTAGTATGCCCACAGATACGCAGTATTTT.